This TCR beta chain was retrieved from a study of CD8 T cells in Susac syndrome (dated by TCRdb to between 2017 and 2020). Regarding the study in general: The study used repertoire sequencing to test whether antigen drove CD8+ T cell activation and differentiation in Susac syndrome. CD8+ T cell repertoire clonality was compared between eleven to twelve healthy donors, some 14 Susac syndrome patients and around 15 multiple sclerosis patients. What the research found in general, with its limitations: The TCR sequencing and HLA analysis was acknowledged to have included a relatively small number of individuals.

Comments on this clonotype: What this receptor recognizes is not known. No base qualities exist here, and no much larger clone lies one base off it.

Peripheral blood CD8+ and CD4+ T cells from healthy donors, Susac syndrome patients and multiple sclerosis patients were profiled by high-throughput TCR beta sequencing. Multiple sclerosis controls were treatment-naive patients with stable or active relapsing-remitting disease fulfilling revised McDonald criteria. Bulk CD8+ and CD4+ T cells were purified by magnetic negative isolation, while CD8+ TEMRA cells were enriched using FACS. Blood was drawn into EDTA tubes, processed within 24 hours, and PBMCs were isolated by density gradient centrifugation. PBMCs destined for TCR sequencing were cryopreserved in liquid nitrogen and later thawed in a 37 °C water bath. The sorted or isolated CD4+, CD8+ and CD8+ TEMRA cells had a purity of 90% or higher. RNA was extracted using the RNeasy kit, and about 0.5 to 1 ug of the RNA was reverse transcribed with random hexamers. The immunoSEQ multiplex PCR assay, covering 54 Vbeta and 13 Jbeta segments, was used to amplify TCR beta CDR3 regions. PCR amplification bias was corrected using a synthetic template baseline for primer optimization and computational correction. The published analysis was carried out like this. Reads were annotated to V, D and J genes according to IMGT and were analyzed with immunoSEQ Analyzer, with only productive sequences retained. Clonality was calculated as one minus the Shannon entropy normalized by log2 of the number of productive unique sequences. For each patient and control, public and private clones were evaluated among the 100 most prevalent clones. Clones were defined as Susac-specific if absent from the healthy and MS cohorts, from some 1,000 published viral clones and from other ImmuneACCESS disease sequences. Using fastp trimming at Q25 and MiXCR clonotype assembly, TCRdb reanalyzed the public sequencing data and kept in-frame beta chains. One record per CDR3 amino acid sequence lists the most common genes and DNA. The V and J calls reflect TCRdb's pipeline rather than the authors' work. Within this sample are approximately 300,000 distinct CDR3 sequences, with about nine tenths of them counted one time only. The ten largest clones capture around 0.18% of the sample.

V loses 6 bases, J loses 10 bases, and the germline ends lie 13 bases apart. CDR3 length: 12 amino acids, cysteine to phenylalanine. The DNA shown is the 36-base CDR3, in frame from base 1. The chain couples TRBV23-1 to TRBJ2-1; a weak D assignment points to TRBD1 (5 bases agree). TRBV23-1 is labeled an ORF, and its function is uncertain. The sequence derives from a human donor with multiple sclerosis. The sequencing sample was made of CD8+ T cells from PBMCs. The nucleotide sequence is TGCGCCAGCAGGGGTCAGGGAAAAGAGCAGTTCTTC. Its protein product is CASRGQGKEQFF.